This T cell receptor (beta chain) was found in a study of blood T cell repertoires in COVID-19. Study at large: From the United States, Italy and Spain came samples of acute and convalescent COVID-19. T cells, B-cell-depleted T cells, or PBMCs provided the cDNA or gDNA that served as material.

The CDR3 consists of 15 residues. V was cut by 2 bases and J by 6 bases, with 14 bases left in between. Per the germline V gene, CDR1 is MNHEY and CDR2 is SVGAGI. As originally analysed: Reference gene primer amplification in the assay estimated nucleated cell counts. Method: immunoSEQ multiplex PCR; TCRdb's copy keeps in-frame clones and lacks some. Clone size and V and J calls were adopted from that table, with D and trimming inferred from the DNA. In the table there are a few hundred thousand clones, approximately 89% of which are singletons. This sequence was found in a woman aged 40 to 49 who had recovered from COVID-19. The chain couples TRBV6-5 to TRBJ2-1; maybe TRBD2 (7 bases). Sample: peripheral blood. The CDR3 coding sequence is TGTGCCAGCAGTTACGGAGGGGGGGCTATCAATGAGCAGTTCTTC. Its protein is CASSYGGGAINEQFF.